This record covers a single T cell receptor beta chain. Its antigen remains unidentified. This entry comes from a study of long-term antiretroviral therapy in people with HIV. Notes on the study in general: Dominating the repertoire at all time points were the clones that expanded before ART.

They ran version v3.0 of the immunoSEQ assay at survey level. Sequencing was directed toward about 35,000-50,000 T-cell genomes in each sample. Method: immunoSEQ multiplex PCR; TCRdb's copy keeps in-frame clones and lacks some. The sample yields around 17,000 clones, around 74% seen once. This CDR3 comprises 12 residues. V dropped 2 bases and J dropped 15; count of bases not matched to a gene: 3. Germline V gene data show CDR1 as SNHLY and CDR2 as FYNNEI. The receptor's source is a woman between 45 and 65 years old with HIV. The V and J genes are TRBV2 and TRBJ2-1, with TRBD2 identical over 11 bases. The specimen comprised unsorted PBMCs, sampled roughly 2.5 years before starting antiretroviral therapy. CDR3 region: CASSETSGGLFF. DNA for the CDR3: TGTGCCAGCAGTGAAACTAGCGGGGGACTGTTCTTC.